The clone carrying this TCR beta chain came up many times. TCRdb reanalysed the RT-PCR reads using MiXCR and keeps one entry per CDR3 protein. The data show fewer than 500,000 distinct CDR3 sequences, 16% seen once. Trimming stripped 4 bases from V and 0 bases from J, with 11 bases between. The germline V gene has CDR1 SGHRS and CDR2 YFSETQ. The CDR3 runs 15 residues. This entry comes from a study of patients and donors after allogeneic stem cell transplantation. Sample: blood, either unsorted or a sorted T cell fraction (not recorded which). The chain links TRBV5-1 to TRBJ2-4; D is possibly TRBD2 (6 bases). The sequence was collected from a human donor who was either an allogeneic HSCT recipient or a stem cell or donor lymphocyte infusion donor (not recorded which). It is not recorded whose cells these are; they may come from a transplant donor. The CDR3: CASSVGTLAKNIQYF. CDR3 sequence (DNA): TGCGCCAGCAGCGTGGGGACTTTAGCCAAAAACATTCAGTACTTC.